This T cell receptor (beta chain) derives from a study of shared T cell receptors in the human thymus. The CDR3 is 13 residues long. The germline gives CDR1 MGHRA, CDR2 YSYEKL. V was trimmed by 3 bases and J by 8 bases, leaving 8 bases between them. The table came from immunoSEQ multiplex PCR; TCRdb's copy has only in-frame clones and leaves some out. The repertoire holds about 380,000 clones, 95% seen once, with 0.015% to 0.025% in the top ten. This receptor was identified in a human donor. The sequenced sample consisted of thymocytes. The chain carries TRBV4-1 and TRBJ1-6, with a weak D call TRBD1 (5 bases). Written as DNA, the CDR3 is TGCGCCAGCAGCCATGGGACCGATTCACCCCTCCACTTT. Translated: CASSHGTDSPLHF.